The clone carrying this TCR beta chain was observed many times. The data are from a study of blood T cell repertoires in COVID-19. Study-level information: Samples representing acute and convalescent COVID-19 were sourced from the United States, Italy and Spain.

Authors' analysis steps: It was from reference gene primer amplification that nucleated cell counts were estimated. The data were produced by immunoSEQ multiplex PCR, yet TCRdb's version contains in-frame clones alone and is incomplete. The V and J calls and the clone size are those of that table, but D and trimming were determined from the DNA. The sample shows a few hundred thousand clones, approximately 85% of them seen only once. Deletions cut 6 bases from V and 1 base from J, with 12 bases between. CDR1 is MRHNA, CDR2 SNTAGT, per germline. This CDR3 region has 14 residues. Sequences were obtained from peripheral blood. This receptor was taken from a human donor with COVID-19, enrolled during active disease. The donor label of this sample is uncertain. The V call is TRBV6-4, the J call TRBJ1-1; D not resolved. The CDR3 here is CASSQGRGNTEAFF. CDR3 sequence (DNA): TGTGCCAGCAGCCAAGGACGGGGGAACACTGAAGCTTTCTTT.